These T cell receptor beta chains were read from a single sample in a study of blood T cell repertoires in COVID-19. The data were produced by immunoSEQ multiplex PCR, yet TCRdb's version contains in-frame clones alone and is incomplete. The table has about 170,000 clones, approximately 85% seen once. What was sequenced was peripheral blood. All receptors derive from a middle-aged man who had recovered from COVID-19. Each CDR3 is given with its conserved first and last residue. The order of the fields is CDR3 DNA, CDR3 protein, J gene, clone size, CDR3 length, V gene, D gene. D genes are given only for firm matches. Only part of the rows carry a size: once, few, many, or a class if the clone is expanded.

DNA: TGTGCCAGCGGGGCCGCTCAGGGCACTGAAGCTTTCTTT; CDR3: CASGAAQGTEAFF; J: TRBJ1-1; size: NA; length: 13; V: TRBV13; D: NA
DNA: TGTGCCAGCAGCAAAGGAGCGGCAGCGAACACCGGGGAGCTGTTTTTT; CDR3: CASSKGAAANTGELFF; J: TRBJ2-2; size: NA; length: 16; V: TRBV21-1; D: NA
DNA: TGTGCCAGCAGCCAACCCGGGAACTATGGCTACACCTTC; CDR3: CASSQPGNYGYTF; J: TRBJ1-2; size: NA; length: 13; V: TRBV4-2; D: NA
DNA: TGCGCCAGCAGCCCCGGACAGGGTGGCAATCAGCCCCAGCATTTT; CDR3: CASSPGQGGNQPQHF; J: TRBJ1-5; size: NA; length: 15; V: TRBV5-1; D: TRBD1
DNA: TGTGCCACCTCTGGACAGGAGAGTGAAAAACTGTTTTTT; CDR3: CATSGQESEKLFF; J: TRBJ1-4; size: NA; length: 13; V: TRBV6-4; D: TRBD1
DNA: TGTGCCAGCAGTCCTCGGGGGGCTAGTGAGCAGTTCTTC; CDR3: CASSPRGASEQFF; J: TRBJ2-1; size: NA; length: 13; V: TRBV12-3/TRBV12-4; D: NA
DNA: TGTGCCAGCAGCTTAGGGGCCAGGGGTTACACTGAAGCTTTCTTT; CDR3: CASSLGARGYTEAFF; J: TRBJ1-1; size: NA; length: 15; V: TRBV7-8; D: NA
DNA: TGTGCCAGCACCACCGGGGGGGCGGAGGAGCAGTACTTC; CDR3: CASTTGGAEEQYF; J: TRBJ2-7; size: NA; length: 13; V: TRBV28; D: TRBD2
DNA: TGTGCCAGCAGTGACGGTGAGGCCGGGGAGCTGTTTTTT; CDR3: CASSDGEAGELFF; J: TRBJ2-2; size: NA; length: 13; V: TRBV6-4; D: NA
DNA: TGTGCCAGCAGCTTAGTGGGGGGGTGGGCGCGGCATTTT; CDR3: CASSLVGGWARHF; J: TRBJ1-5; size: NA; length: 13; V: TRBV7-2; D: NA
DNA: TGTGCCAGCAGTTACGGAGATAGCAATCAGCCCCAGCATTTT; CDR3: CASSYGDSNQPQHF; J: TRBJ1-5; size: NA; length: 14; V: TRBV6-6; D: NA
DNA: TGTGCCAGCAGTTACTCTGGGGGCTCGGGCACCGGGGAGCTGTTTTTT; CDR3: CASSYSGGSGTGELFF; J: TRBJ2-2; size: few; length: 16; V: TRBV6-5; D: NA
DNA: TGTGCCAGCAGCAGGACAGGGAATGATACGCAGTATTTT; CDR3: CASSRTGNDTQYF; J: TRBJ2-3; size: NA; length: 13; V: TRBV21-1; D: NA
DNA: TGTGCCAGTAGCACTGGGACAGGGGCCATTCCCGCTGAAGCTTTCTTT; CDR3: CASSTGTGAIPAEAFF; J: TRBJ1-1; size: NA; length: 16; V: TRBV19; D: TRBD1
DNA: TGTGCCTGTGACCCGCGGGGGCGCCATGAGCAGTTCTTC; CDR3: CACDPRGRHEQFF; J: TRBJ2-1; size: NA; length: 13; V: TRBV30; D: NA
DNA: TGTGCCAGTAGTACCGGACAGGGGGCTCAGCCCCAGCATTTT; CDR3: CASSTGQGAQPQHF; J: TRBJ1-5; size: medium-sized; length: 14; V: TRBV19; D: TRBD1
DNA: TGTGCCAGCAGTATGATCCGGACTAGCGGGAGGAACGAGCAGTACTTC; CDR3: CASSMIRTSGRNEQYF; J: TRBJ2-7; size: NA; length: 16; V: TRBV28; D: TRBD2
DNA: TGTGCCAGTACCCTCGGGAGGGCCAATGAAAAACTGTTTTTT; CDR3: CASTLGRANEKLFF; J: TRBJ1-4; size: NA; length: 14; V: TRBV19; D: NA
DNA: TGTGCCAGCAGCTTAGGGCTAGCGGGGCGATACGAGCAGTACTTC; CDR3: CASSLGLAGRYEQYF; J: TRBJ2-7; size: NA; length: 15; V: TRBV11-3; D: TRBD2
DNA: TGCGCCAGCAGCCAGAATGGGGCATCTGGGGCCAACGTCCTGACTTTC; CDR3: CASSQNGASGANVLTF; J: TRBJ2-6; size: NA; length: 16; V: TRBV4-1; D: NA
DNA: TGTGCCAGCAGTTACTCGATTAACCCAGGACAGAGAAACTTC; CDR3: CASSYSINPGQRNF; J: TRBJ2-4; size: NA; length: 14; V: TRBV6-2/TRBV6-3; D: NA
DNA: TGTGCCAGTATTCACCGGGACAGGGGATACACTGAAGCTTTCTTT; CDR3: CASIHRDRGYTEAFF; J: TRBJ1-1; size: NA; length: 15; V: TRBV19; D: TRBD1
DNA: TGTGCCACCCTAGGACAGGTCTATGGCTACACCTTC; CDR3: CATLGQVYGYTF; J: TRBJ1-2; size: NA; length: 12; V: TRBV6-5; D: TRBD1
DNA: TGTGCCAGCAGCCTGGCCCCTTGGCAGGGTAAGGGCAATCAGCCCCAGCATTTT; CDR3: CASSLAPWQGKGNQPQHF; J: TRBJ1-5; size: NA; length: 18; V: TRBV7-6; D: NA
DNA: TGTGCCAGCAGTCCGCCGGGACAGGGGAATGAAAAACTGTTTTTT; CDR3: CASSPPGQGNEKLFF; J: TRBJ1-4; size: NA; length: 15; V: TRBV28; D: TRBD1
DNA: TGCAGCGTTGAAGTTGTGACAGAGCAGTTCTTC; CDR3: CSVEVVTEQFF; J: TRBJ2-1; size: NA; length: 11; V: TRBV29-1; D: NA